This note documents a single T cell receptor (beta chain) sequence. What it binds is unknown. This entry is derived from a study of cytomegalovirus exposure and HLA in healthy donors. CDR1 and CDR2 (germline): GTSNPN, SVGIG (reference sequence). This CDR3 is 12 amino acids long. Trimming removed 3 bases at V and 3 bases at J, with 9 bases between. It was with 60 Vbeta and 13 Jbeta primers that the PCR ran. Per the authors' pipeline: There were about 80 million unique TCR beta chains by a later count, and approximately 11 million of them were shared. Only in-frame clones appear in the TCRdb table, and some are missing; sequencing was by immunoSEQ multiplex PCR. V and J calls and clone size follow that table, whereas D and trimming were derived from the DNA. The data contain around 100,000 clones, almost 80% of them singletons. Study results and caveats: An analysis was carried out at a later point. It showed that HLA-associated TCR beta chains were more clonally expanded than equally common non-associated chains. Being indistinguishable, some V segments were excluded, TRBV6-2 and TRBV6-3 among them. TCR beta sequences reportedly predicted most subjects' HLA-A and HLA-B alleles accurately.

The chain couples TRBV30 to TRBJ2-7; the D gene is possibly TRBD2 (6 bases). The TCR sequence derives from a man aged 50-59 years in good health and CMV-seropositive. Sequencing was done on a sample of PBMCs. CDR3 nucleotides: TGTGCCTGGAGCCGGCGGGACTACGAGCAGTACTTC. Protein sequence: CAWSRRDYEQYF.